The source of this T cell receptor (beta chain) is a study of technical replicates of blood from several donors. This CDR3 comprises 13 residues. V lost 4 bases and J lost 2, with 9 bases in between. Germline lookup yields CDR1 LNHDA and CDR2 SQIVND (reference sequence). The data were produced by immunoSEQ multiplex PCR, yet TCRdb's version contains in-frame clones alone and is incomplete. Among nearly 70,000 clones listed, roughly nine tenths were seen once. The sequence came from a human donor in good health. Some clones in this sample may be carry-over from other donors' samples. The V call is TRBV19, the J call TRBJ2-7, with a tentative D call TRBD1 (6 bases). The sequenced sample consisted of PBMCs. The CDR3: CASSRTVTYEQYF. The CDR3 region has the DNA TGTGCCAGTAGTAGGACAGTAACCTACGAGCAGTACTTC.